The clone carrying this T cell receptor (beta chain) was observed a single time. The germline V gene encodes CDR1 MNHEY and CDR2 SVGAGI. V shed 6 bases and J shed 7 bases, with 18 bases lying between them. There are 14 residues in the CDR3. This entry is derived from a study of blood T cell repertoires in COVID-19. Repertoires were generated with immunoSEQ multiplex PCR, while TCRdb's copy carries only in-frame clones and drops some. The table lists 120,000 to 150,000 clones, about 87% of them singletons, with more than 3% in the top ten. The sequence was obtained from a man between 45 and 60 years old in a cohort exposed to, infected with or recovered from COVID-19 (not recorded which). This chain links TRBV6-5 with TRBJ2-5; perhaps TRBD1 as D (5 bases). Source material: PBMCs or T cells enriched from blood (not recorded which). In DNA form, the CDR3 reads TGTGCCAGCAGCCCCGACAGTAGTATAGGGACCCAGTACTTC. Translation gives CASSPDSSIGTQYF.